These T cell receptor beta chains were read from a single sample in a study of OX40 agonist ivuxolimab in advanced cancers. TCRdb keeps only in-frame clones here, not all; method: immunoSEQ multiplex PCR. This table has tens of thousands of clones, over 80% appearing once. Sequencing used CD4+ or CD8+ T cells sorted from blood, obtained in a trial of the OX40 agonist ivuxolimab. The receptor set was obtained from an adult with an advanced solid tumor such as melanoma, head and neck, liver or kidney cancer. Both conserved end residues are part of each CDR3. The order of the fields is clone size, CDR3 length, J gene, D gene, V gene, CDR3 protein, CDR3 DNA. The D gene is left open where the match is weak. The listing skips clone size in some rows; elsewhere it reads once, few, many or a size class.

abundance: -; len: 12; j_gene: TRBJ1-2; d_gene: -; v_gene: TRBV30; CDR3aa: CAWGPLQNGYTF; CDR3nt: TGTGCCTGGGGGCCCCTCCAAAATGGCTACACCTTC
abundance: -; len: 16; j_gene: TRBJ1-6; d_gene: -; v_gene: TRBV4-1; CDR3aa: CASSQAQGRDNSPLHF; CDR3nt: TGCGCCAGCAGCCAAGCTCAAGGCCGTGATAATTCACCCCTCCACTTT
abundance: -; len: 17; j_gene: TRBJ2-5; d_gene: TRBD1; v_gene: TRBV4-1; CDR3aa: CASSQEGYMGQGETQYF; CDR3nt: TGCGCCAGCAGCCAAGAGGGGTACATGGGACAGGGCGAGACCCAGTACTTC
abundance: -; len: 12; j_gene: TRBJ2-7; d_gene: -; v_gene: TRBV7-6; CDR3aa: CASSLTGAEQYF; CDR3nt: TGTGCCAGCAGCTTAACGGGGGCCGAGCAGTACTTC
abundance: -; len: 12; j_gene: TRBJ2-1; d_gene: TRBD1; v_gene: TRBV27; CDR3aa: CATRTGLDEQFF; CDR3nt: TGTGCCACCAGGACAGGGTTGGATGAGCAGTTCTTC
abundance: -; len: 13; j_gene: TRBJ2-1; d_gene: -; v_gene: TRBV6-5; CDR3aa: CASSYKMAIEQFF; CDR3nt: TGTGCCAGCAGTTATAAGATGGCTATTGAGCAGTTCTTC
abundance: -; len: 13; j_gene: TRBJ1-2; d_gene: TRBD1; v_gene: TRBV30; CDR3aa: CAFPGQHNYGYTF; CDR3nt: TGTGCCTTTCCGGGACAGCATAACTATGGCTACACCTTC
abundance: -; len: 17; j_gene: TRBJ1-5; d_gene: -; v_gene: TRBV19; CDR3aa: CASRTGTDSYSNQPQHF; CDR3nt: TGTGCCAGTAGAACCGGGACGGACTCTTATAGCAATCAGCCCCAGCATTTT
abundance: -; len: 15; j_gene: TRBJ2-2; d_gene: -; v_gene: TRBV6-5; CDR3aa: CATIKQGMYTGELFF; CDR3nt: TGTGCCACCATAAAACAGGGAATGTACACCGGGGAGCTGTTTTTT
abundance: -; len: 15; j_gene: TRBJ2-7; d_gene: -; v_gene: TRBV4-1; CDR3aa: CASSQGVRPTYEQYF; CDR3nt: TGCGCCAGCAGCCAAGGCGTCAGGCCGACCTACGAGCAGTACTTC
abundance: once; len: 15; j_gene: TRBJ1-4; d_gene: -; v_gene: TRBV9; CDR3aa: CASSVESATNEKLFF; CDR3nt: TGTGCCAGCAGCGTAGAGTCAGCAACTAATGAAAAACTGTTTTTT
abundance: -; len: 13; j_gene: TRBJ2-3; d_gene: -; v_gene: TRBV7-3; CDR3aa: CASSPEGTDTQYF; CDR3nt: TGTGCCAGCAGTCCCGAGGGCACAGATACGCAGTATTTT
abundance: -; len: 16; j_gene: TRBJ1-2; d_gene: -; v_gene: TRBV27; CDR3aa: CASSPPPGIANYGYTF; CDR3nt: TGTGCCAGCAGCCCCCCCCCGGGAATAGCTAACTATGGCTACACCTTC
abundance: -; len: 15; j_gene: TRBJ2-3; d_gene: TRBD2; v_gene: TRBV7-3; CDR3aa: CASSLLAGVADTQYF; CDR3nt: TGTGCCAGCAGCTTATTAGCGGGAGTGGCGGATACGCAGTATTTT
abundance: medium-sized; len: 16; j_gene: TRBJ2-1; d_gene: -; v_gene: TRBV7-9; CDR3aa: CASSSEAGQNYNEQFF; CDR3nt: TGTGCCAGCAGCTCCGAAGCGGGACAGAACTACAATGAGCAGTTCTTC
abundance: -; len: 13; j_gene: TRBJ1-2; d_gene: -; v_gene: TRBV19; CDR3aa: CASSKSGPDGYTF; CDR3nt: TGTGCCAGTAGTAAATCGGGACCGGATGGCTACACCTTC
abundance: -; len: 14; j_gene: TRBJ2-7; d_gene: -; v_gene: TRBV11-2; CDR3aa: CASSLDPSSYEQYF; CDR3nt: TGTGCCAGCAGCCTCGATCCTAGCTCCTACGAGCAGTACTTC
abundance: -; len: 18; j_gene: TRBJ2-2; d_gene: -; v_gene: TRBV7-3; CDR3aa: CASSPTGRGGIDTGELFF; CDR3nt: TGTGCCAGCAGCCCGACGGGCAGGGGAGGGATTGACACCGGGGAGCTGTTTTTT
abundance: few; len: 14; j_gene: TRBJ2-7; d_gene: -; v_gene: TRBV19; CDR3aa: CASSPGPSPYEQYF; CDR3nt: TGTGCCAGTAGTCCGGGGCCCAGCCCCTACGAGCAGTACTTC
abundance: -; len: 12; j_gene: TRBJ2-4; d_gene: -; v_gene: TRBV19; CDR3aa: CASSISGSIQYF; CDR3nt: TGTGCCAGTAGTATCTCAGGTTCTATTCAGTACTTC
abundance: -; len: 16; j_gene: TRBJ2-2; d_gene: -; v_gene: TRBV4-1; CDR3aa: CASSQDGSVGTGELFF; CDR3nt: TGCGCCAGCAGCCAAGATGGGTCTGTGGGTACCGGGGAGCTGTTTTTT
abundance: -; len: 11; j_gene: TRBJ1-3; d_gene: -; v_gene: TRBV27; CDR3aa: CASSSGNTIYF; CDR3nt: TGTGCCAGCAGTTCTGGAAACACCATATATTTT
abundance: -; len: 13; j_gene: TRBJ2-2; d_gene: -; v_gene: TRBV27; CDR3aa: CASSPGFIGELFF; CDR3nt: TGTGCCAGCAGCCCCGGCTTTATCGGGGAGCTGTTTTTT
abundance: -; len: 13; j_gene: TRBJ2-7; d_gene: TRBD1; v_gene: TRBV27; CDR3aa: CASSFGQVYEQYF; CDR3nt: TGTGCCAGCAGTTTCGGACAGGTCTACGAGCAGTACTTC
abundance: -; len: 14; j_gene: TRBJ2-1; d_gene: TRBD1; v_gene: TRBV6-1; CDR3aa: CASSATGGWYEQFF; CDR3nt: TGTGCCAGCAGCGCGACAGGGGGTTGGTATGAGCAGTTCTTC
abundance: once; len: 10; j_gene: TRBJ1-2; d_gene: -; v_gene: TRBV29-1; CDR3aa: CSVAVGGYTF; CDR3nt: TGCAGCGTCGCCGTTGGAGGCTACACCTTC
abundance: -; len: 16; j_gene: TRBJ2-4; d_gene: TRBD2; v_gene: TRBV6-5; CDR3aa: CASSYILRDYKNIQYF; CDR3nt: TGTGCCAGCAGTTACATTCTCCGGGACTACAAAAACATTCAGTACTTC
abundance: -; len: 16; j_gene: TRBJ2-1; d_gene: TRBD2; v_gene: TRBV7-8; CDR3aa: CASSPTSGSSYNEQFF; CDR3nt: TGTGCCAGCAGCCCGACTAGCGGGAGCTCCTACAATGAGCAGTTCTTC
abundance: few; len: 15; j_gene: TRBJ2-2; d_gene: -; v_gene: TRBV7-6; CDR3aa: CASGTGTLGTGELFF; CDR3nt: TGTGCCAGCGGCACAGGGACGTTAGGGACCGGGGAGCTGTTTTTT
abundance: -; len: 15; j_gene: TRBJ2-7; d_gene: TRBD1; v_gene: TRBV27; CDR3aa: CASSLSPGQVYEQYF; CDR3nt: TGTGCCAGCAGTTTATCCCCAGGACAGGTCTACGAGCAGTACTTC
abundance: -; len: 15; j_gene: TRBJ2-1; d_gene: TRBD1; v_gene: TRBV7-2; CDR3aa: CASSLVGTGMNEQFF; CDR3nt: TGTGCCAGCAGCTTGGTTGGGACAGGGATGAATGAGCAGTTCTTC
abundance: -; len: 15; j_gene: TRBJ1-2; d_gene: -; v_gene: TRBV19; CDR3aa: CASSINPAPNYGYTF; CDR3nt: TGTGCCAGTAGTATAAATCCGGCCCCTAACTATGGCTACACCTTC
abundance: -; len: 20; j_gene: TRBJ2-5; d_gene: TRBD2; v_gene: TRBV2; CDR3aa: CASNFQTSGRAVAVEETQYF; CDR3nt: TGTGCCAGCAATTTCCAGACGTCCGGGAGGGCCGTGGCAGTGGAGGAGACCCAGTACTTC
abundance: -; len: 13; j_gene: TRBJ2-1; d_gene: -; v_gene: TRBV7-9; CDR3aa: CASSAPRGNEQFF; CDR3nt: TGTGCCAGCAGCGCCCCGCGGGGTAATGAGCAGTTCTTC
abundance: -; len: 15; j_gene: TRBJ2-7; d_gene: TRBD1; v_gene: TRBV5-1; CDR3aa: CASSMDRPISYEQYF; CDR3nt: TGCGCCAGCAGCATGGACAGGCCTATCTCCTACGAGCAGTACTTC
abundance: once; len: 15; j_gene: TRBJ2-3; d_gene: -; v_gene: TRBV4-1; CDR3aa: CASSQVAGSTDTQYF; CDR3nt: TGCGCCAGCAGCCAAGTCGCAGGTAGCACAGATACGCAGTATTTT
abundance: -; len: 11; j_gene: TRBJ1-1; d_gene: -; v_gene: TRBV5-1; CDR3aa: CASSGERGAFF; CDR3nt: TGCGCCAGCAGCGGGGAGAGGGGAGCTTTCTTT
abundance: -; len: 14; j_gene: TRBJ2-4; d_gene: -; v_gene: TRBV2; CDR3aa: CASSPGLAKNIQYF; CDR3nt: TGTGCCAGCAGTCCGGGTCTAGCCAAAAACATTCAGTACTTC
abundance: -; len: 13; j_gene: TRBJ2-7; d_gene: -; v_gene: TRBV7-9; CDR3aa: CASSTIPHYEQYF; CDR3nt: TGTGCCAGCAGCACCATACCCCACTACGAGCAGTACTTC
abundance: -; len: 16; j_gene: TRBJ1-2; d_gene: -; v_gene: TRBV25-1; CDR3aa: CASSELISGSPDGYTF; CDR3nt: TGTGCCAGCAGTGAATTAATATCAGGGTCCCCCGATGGCTACACCTTC
abundance: -; len: 15; j_gene: TRBJ2-1; d_gene: TRBD2; v_gene: TRBV7-9; CDR3aa: CASSLVGGDHNEQFF; CDR3nt: TGTGCCAGCAGCTTAGTTGGGGGGGACCACAATGAGCAGTTCTTC
abundance: -; len: 13; j_gene: TRBJ2-5; d_gene: -; v_gene: TRBV7-7; CDR3aa: CASSLEIQETQYF; CDR3nt: TGTGCCAGCAGCTTGGAGATTCAAGAGACCCAGTACTTC
abundance: -; len: 14; j_gene: TRBJ2-7; d_gene: -; v_gene: TRBV13; CDR3aa: CASSPGQNSYEQYF; CDR3nt: TGTGCCAGCAGCCCAGGACAGAATTCCTACGAGCAGTACTTC
abundance: -; len: 15; j_gene: TRBJ2-1; d_gene: TRBD2; v_gene: TRBV7-9; CDR3aa: CASISERELYNEQFF; CDR3nt: TGTGCCAGCATCTCTGAGCGGGAGTTGTACAATGAGCAGTTCTTC
abundance: -; len: 16; j_gene: TRBJ2-2; d_gene: TRBD1; v_gene: TRBV7-9; CDR3aa: CASRQRTGANTGELFF; CDR3nt: TGTGCCAGCAGACAACGGACAGGCGCGAACACCGGGGAGCTGTTTTTT
abundance: -; len: 15; j_gene: TRBJ2-1; d_gene: -; v_gene: TRBV19; CDR3aa: CASSYGVTTYNEQFF; CDR3nt: TGTGCCAGTAGTTACGGGGTAACTACGTACAATGAGCAGTTCTTC
abundance: few; len: 13; j_gene: TRBJ1-2; d_gene: -; v_gene: TRBV27; CDR3aa: CASSFTVNYGYTF; CDR3nt: TGTGCCAGCAGTTTCACGGTTAACTATGGCTACACCTTC